The next 27 T cell receptor beta chains were all read from a single sample in a study of beta chain features in type 1 diabetes. As every portion of the isolated RNA was reverse transcribed, the sequencing read expressed TCRB transcripts. Produced via immunoSEQ multiplex PCR; TCRdb's table is partial and in-frame only. The data contain approximately 90,000 clones, roughly a third of them singletons. Sequencing was carried out using stem cell memory CD4+ T cells from blood. These receptors were collected from a woman aged 18-29 years in good health.

The chain recombines TRBV5-1 with TRBJ2-1, with 13 bases that match TRBD2. Trimming at V came to 3 bases and at J to 6 bases, leaving 12 bases not matched to a gene. CDR3 length: 18 amino acids. CDR1 and CDR2 (germline): SGHRS, YFSETQ. DNA for the CDR3: TGCGCCAGCAGCTCCGCAACTAGCGGGAGGGGGTATGGCAATGAGCAGTTCTTC. It encodes CASSSATSGRGYGNEQFF.

This clone has only a few counts. This chain uses TRBV5-6 with TRBJ2-1; TRBD2 matches at 7 bases. V lost 4 bases and J lost 1; bases outside the gene matches: 5. Germline-derived CDR1 and CDR2 are SGHDT and YYEEEE. The CDR3 has 15 residues. DNA for the CDR3: TGTGCCAGCAGCGTCAGACTAGCTTCCTACAATGAGCAGTTCTTC. Its protein is CASSVRLASYNEQFF.

V and J are TRBV2 and TRBJ1-2; a possible D gene is TRBD1 (6 bases). Trimming removed 2 bases at V and 7 bases at J, with 8 bases between. CDR1 and CDR2 (germline): SNHLY, FYNNEI. This CDR3 comprises 12 residues. The CDR3 loop is CASSESRGGYTF. The CDR3 region has the DNA TGTGCCAGCAGTGAAAGCAGGGGTGGCTACACCTTC.

This clone was seen more than once but under ten times. The chain combines TRBV2 with TRBJ1-2; no reliable D call. The germline V gene encodes CDR1 SNHLY and CDR2 FYNNEI. CDR3 length: 15 residues. V lost 2 bases to trimming and J lost 5 bases, with 15 bases between them. This CDR3 is CASSEPGPGRYGYTF. The DNA for the CDR3 is TGTGCCAGCAGTGAACCGGGTCCCGGGAGGTATGGCTACACCTTC.

V is TRBV4-1 and J is TRBJ2-5; 9 bases match TRBD2. The DNA end lines up better with TRBJ2-7; the J call may be wrong. The CDR3 is 16 residues long. Germline V gives CDR1 MGHRA, CDR2 YSYEKL. The CDR3: CASSQDLAGGPIEQYF. The CDR3 DNA follows: TGCGCCAGCAGCCAAGATCTCGCGGGAGGGCCAATCGAGCAGTACTTC.

The chain joins TRBV7-2 to TRBJ1-3; a possible D gene is TRBD1 (5 bases). This CDR3 is built from 15 residues. Germline V gives CDR1 SGHTA, CDR2 FQGNSA. Trimming removed 1 base from V and 0 bases from J, with 7 bases in between. CDR3 nucleotides: TGTGCCAGCAGCTTAGGACAGCTCTCTGGAAACACCATATATTTT. Amino acids: CASSLGQLSGNTIYF.

The table lists this clone with a few counts. This rearrangement joins TRBV30 to TRBJ2-7, with 8 nucleotides matching TRBD2. Germline trimming cut 0 bases from V and 12 bases from J; bases unmatched to any gene: 4. Germline loops: CDR1 GTSNPN, CDR2 SVGIG (reference sequence). CDR3 length: 11 residues. Here the CDR3 DNA reads TGTGCCTGGAGTGTCGGGGGGGCTTTGTACTTC. This codes for CAWSVGGALYF.

The J gene is TRBJ1-1, the V gene TRBV18, with a possible D match to TRBD1 (6 bases). The CDR3 runs to 14 residues. Trimming removed 4 bases from V and 3 bases from J, with 12 bases in between. Germline-derived CDR1 and CDR2 are KGHSH and LQKENI. The CDR3 DNA follows: TGTGCCAGCTCACTCCAGGGGTTGGACACTGAAGCTTTCTTT. Its protein product is CASSLQGLDTEAFF.

J is TRBJ2-1 and V is TRBV4-3, with D perhaps TRBD2 (6 bases). With 0 bases removed from V and 8 bases from J, the gap between germline ends came to 20 bases. The germline V gene encodes CDR1 LGHNA and CDR2 YSLEER. The CDR3 extends over 17 amino acids. In DNA form, the CDR3 reads TGCGCCAGCAGCCAAGATCGCGGCGGGGAGAATGTCTATGAGCAGTTCTTC. It specifies CASSQDRGGENVYEQFF.

The table lists this clone with a few counts. The CDR3 here is CASTGKPYEQYF. CDR3 nucleotide sequence: TGTGCCAGCACAGGGAAACCCTACGAGCAGTACTTC. The J gene is TRBJ2-5, the V gene TRBV7-9, with D maybe TRBD1 (5 bases). The end of the DNA aligns better with TRBJ2-7, so the J call may be wrong. The CDR3 has 12 amino acids. CDR1 and CDR2 from the germline V gene are SEHNR and FQNEAQ (reference sequence).

In this sample, this clone turned up a few times. The rearrangement uses TRBV11-2 and TRBJ2-5, with 9 bases aligning to TRBD2. The CDR3 spans 15 residues. Looked up from germline, CDR1 is SGHAT and CDR2 is FQNNGV. The J segment lost 4 bases and the V segment lost 4 bases, leaving 7 bases of the junction unmatched. The CDR3 is CASSSWELAGETQYF. In DNA form, the CDR3 reads TGTGCCAGCAGCTCCTGGGAACTAGCGGGAGAGACCCAGTACTTC.

The chain carries TRBV5-4 and TRBJ2-3; TRBD2 aligns across 11 bases. The CDR3 has 19 residues. V dropped 3 bases and J dropped 0; count of bases not matched to a gene: 12. Germline V gene sequence: CDR1 SGHNT, CDR2 YYREEE (reference sequence). This CDR3 is CASSSEVGSGRVSTDTQYF. As DNA, the CDR3 is TGTGCCAGCAGCTCGGAGGTCGGTAGCGGGAGGGTTAGCACAGATACGCAGTATTTT.

This clone was counted only a few times. V usage is TRBV6-4 and J usage is TRBJ2-1; 7 positions match TRBD1. V shed 7 bases and J 2 bases; nucleotides not matched to a gene: 2. In germline, CDR1 is MRHNA, CDR2 SNTAGT. This CDR3 region has 13 residues. CDR3 coding DNA: TGTGCCAGCAATGGACAGGCCTACAATGAGCAGTTCTTC. It encodes CASNGQAYNEQFF.

The rearrangement links TRBV9 to TRBJ2-1; tentatively, D is TRBD2 (5 bases). Trimming took 4 bases from V and 5 from J, leaving 16 bases between them. The CDR3 consists of 15 residues. CDR1 and CDR2 from the germline V gene are SGDLS and YYNGEE. In nucleotides, the CDR3 is TGTGCCAGCAGCCCGGGTAGGAGCGGTGACAATGAGCAGTTCTTC. Translating gives CASSPGRSGDNEQFF.

The chain recombines TRBV12-1 with TRBJ1-5; the table calls TRBD1, which could not be checked here. TRBV12-1 is flagged as a pseudogene. This CDR3 spans 15 amino acids. In DNA form, the CDR3 reads TGTGCCTATGGGACAGGGGCTAGCAGCAATCAGCCCCAGCATTTT. It translates to CAYGTGASSNQPQHF.

J is TRBJ2-1 and V is TRBV5-1, with 8 bases fitting TRBD2. Germline V CDR1 and CDR2: SGHRS, YFSETQ. The V gene end was trimmed by 5 bases and the J gene end by 1 base; junction bases not matched to a gene: 8. CDR3 length equals 16 residues. The CDR3 region has the DNA TGCGCCAGCAGACAAAATAGCGGGATATCCTACAATGAGCAGTTCTTC. Translating gives CASRQNSGISYNEQFF.

This clone was detected only a few times. The rearrangement links TRBV14 to TRBJ2-7, with 8 bases that match TRBD1. Germline V gene data show CDR1 as SGHDN and CDR2 as FVKESK. The junction had 6 bases not matched to a gene; V was cut back by 4 bases and J by 1 base. The CDR3 totals 15 residues. Here the CDR3 reads CASSLLTGESYEQYF. The CDR3, as DNA: TGTGCCAGCAGCCTACTGACAGGGGAGTCCTACGAGCAGTACTTC.

This sequence joins TRBV4-1 and TRBJ2-1; 10 nucleotides match TRBD2. The CDR3 loop spans 15 amino acids. Germline loops: CDR1 MGHRA, CDR2 YSYEKL. The trim removed 3 bases at V and 7 bases at J, leaving 6 bases unmatched. The CDR3 DNA reads TGCGCCAGCAGCCACGGTGGTAGCGGGAGGAATGAGCAGTTCTTC. This gives the protein CASSHGGSGRNEQFF.

As concerns this clone: One junction end does not reproduce the germline sequence, and a read error may be involved. The chain carries TRBV4-1 and TRBJ1-3; 7 nucleotides agree with TRBD1. CDR1 is MGHRA, CDR2 YSYEKL, per germline. This CDR3 has 11 residues. The CDR3 DNA reads TGCGCCAGCAGCCAGACCGGGACAGTACATTTT. Its protein product is CASSQTGTVHF.

Worth noting for this clone: Germline is not matched at one junction end, which may reflect a read error. The chain employs TRBV7-2 and TRBJ1-2; D gene ambiguous. The germline gives CDR1 SGHTA, CDR2 FQGNSA. This CDR3 has 12 amino acids. Here the CDR3 DNA reads TGTGCCAGCAGCTCCTCTAAGTATGGCTACACCTTC. It is translated as CASSSSKYGYTF.

This chain joins TRBV2 and TRBJ1-1; no clear D gene. Germline-derived CDR1 and CDR2 are SNHLY and FYNNEI. This CDR3 is built from 13 residues. Trimming cost V 3 bases and J 5 bases, with 10 bases left between them. The CDR3 loop is CASSEESGTEAFF. DNA of the CDR3: TGTGCCAGCAGTGAGGAGAGCGGGACTGAAGCTTTCTTT.

This chain connects TRBV19 to TRBJ2-1, with a possible D match to TRBD2 (5 bases). Germline CDR1 reads LNHDA; CDR2 reads SQIVND (reference sequence). The V gene lost 6 bases and the J gene lost 4 bases, with 10 bases spanning the gap. The CDR3 has 13 amino acids. The CDR3 DNA reads TGTGCCAGTAGCGCTCCGGGATACAATGAGCAGTTCTTC. It codes for CASSAPGYNEQFF.

In this sample, this clone turned up a few times. The chain links TRBV2 to TRBJ2-7, with 11 bases matching TRBD2. Germline-derived CDR1 and CDR2 are SNHLY and FYNNEI. V trimming: 5 bases; J trimming: 4 bases; junction bases outside the gene matches: 4. This CDR3 contains 14 residues. In nucleotides, the CDR3 is TGTGCCAGCAGTTTAGCGGGAGGGAGGTACGAGCAGTACTTC. Its protein is CASSLAGGRYEQYF.

This chain uses TRBV7-9 with TRBJ2-5; maybe TRBD1 (5 bases). Germline assignment: CDR1 SEHNR and CDR2 FQNEAQ (reference sequence). This CDR3 spans 16 amino acids. V gave up 4 bases and J gave up 5 bases, with 20 bases separating them. The CDR3, as DNA: TGTGCCAGCAGCTCGTTCACCGGACAATTTGGCGAGACCCAGTACTTC. Its translation is CASSSFTGQFGETQYF.

V usage is TRBV6-6 and J usage is TRBJ1-1; D is undetermined. This CDR3 contains 15 residues. Germline V gene data show CDR1 as MNHNY and CDR2 as SVGAGI (reference sequence). Trimming left V 6 bases short and J 1 base short, with 15 bases between. The CDR3 region is CASSPWEGSNTEAFF. In DNA, the CDR3 is TGTGCCAGCAGCCCCTGGGAGGGATCGAACACTGAAGCTTTCTTT.

This sequence joins TRBV19 and TRBJ2-1; 11 bases agree with TRBD2. V shed 9 bases and J 0 bases; nucleotides not matched to a gene: 4. The germline CDR1 and CDR2 sequences are LNHDA and SQIVND (reference sequence). The CDR3 is 15 residues long. The CDR3 DNA sequence: TGTGCCAGCGGGACTAGCGGCCCCTCCTACAATGAGCAGTTCTTC. Translated: CASGTSGPSYNEQFF.

The V call is TRBV5-1, the J call TRBJ2-4; tentatively, D is TRBD1 (5 bases). CDR1 is SGHRS and CDR2 is YFSETQ in the germline V gene. The CDR3 is made up of 16 amino acids. V lost 2 bases to trimming and J lost 0 bases, with 12 bases between them. CDR3 region: CASSLTGREAKNIQYF. The DNA for the CDR3 is TGCGCCAGCAGCTTAACAGGCCGTGAAGCCAAAAACATTCAGTACTTC.